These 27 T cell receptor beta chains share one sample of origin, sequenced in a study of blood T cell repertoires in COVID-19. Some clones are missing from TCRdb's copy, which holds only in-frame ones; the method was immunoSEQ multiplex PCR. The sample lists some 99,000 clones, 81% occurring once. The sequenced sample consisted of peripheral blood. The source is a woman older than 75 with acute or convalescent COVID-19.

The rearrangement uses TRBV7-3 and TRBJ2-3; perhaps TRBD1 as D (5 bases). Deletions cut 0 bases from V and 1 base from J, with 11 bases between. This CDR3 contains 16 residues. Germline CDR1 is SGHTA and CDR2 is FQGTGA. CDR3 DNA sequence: TGTGCCAGCAGCTTAACCACAGGCCTGGGCACAGATACGCAGTATTTT. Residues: CASSLTTGLGTDTQYF.

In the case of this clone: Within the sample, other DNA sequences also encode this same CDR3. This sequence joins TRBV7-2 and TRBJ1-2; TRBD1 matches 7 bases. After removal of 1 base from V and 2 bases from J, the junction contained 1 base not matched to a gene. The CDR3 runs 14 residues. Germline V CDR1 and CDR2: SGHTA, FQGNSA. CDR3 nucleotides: TGTGCCAGCAGCTTAGGACAGGGAAACTATGGCTACACCTTC. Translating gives CASSLGQGNYGYTF.

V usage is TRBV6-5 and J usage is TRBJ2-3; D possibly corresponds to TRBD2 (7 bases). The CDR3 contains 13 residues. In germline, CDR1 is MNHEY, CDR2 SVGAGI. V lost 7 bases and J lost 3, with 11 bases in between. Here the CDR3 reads CASTRGATDTQYF. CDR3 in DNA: TGTGCCAGCACTCGGGGGGCAACAGATACGCAGTATTTT.

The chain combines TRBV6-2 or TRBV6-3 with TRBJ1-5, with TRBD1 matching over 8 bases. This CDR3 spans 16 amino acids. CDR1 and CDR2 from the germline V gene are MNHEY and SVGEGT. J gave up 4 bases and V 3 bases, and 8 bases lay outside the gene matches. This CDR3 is CASSYAADRGNQPQHF. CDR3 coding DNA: TGTGCCAGCAGTTATGCAGCCGACAGGGGTAATCAGCCCCAGCATTTT.

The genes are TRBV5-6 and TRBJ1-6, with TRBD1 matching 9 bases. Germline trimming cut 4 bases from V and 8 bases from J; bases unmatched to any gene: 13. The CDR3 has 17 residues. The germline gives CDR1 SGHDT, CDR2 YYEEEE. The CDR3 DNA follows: TGTGCCAGCAGCCAGGGAAGGGGACAGGGAACGGATTCACCCCTCCACTTT. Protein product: CASSQGRGQGTDSPLHF.

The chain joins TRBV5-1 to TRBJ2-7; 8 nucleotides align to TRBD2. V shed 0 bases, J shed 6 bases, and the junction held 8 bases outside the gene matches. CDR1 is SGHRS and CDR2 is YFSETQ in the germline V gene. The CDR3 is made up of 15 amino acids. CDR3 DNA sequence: TGCGCCAGCAGCTTGGACCCCGGGGGGGGAGGCGAGCAGTACTTC. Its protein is CASSLDPGGGGEQYF.

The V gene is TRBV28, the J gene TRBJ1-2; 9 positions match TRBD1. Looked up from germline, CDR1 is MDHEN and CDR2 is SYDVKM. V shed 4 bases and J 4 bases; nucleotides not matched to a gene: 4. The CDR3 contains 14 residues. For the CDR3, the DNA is TGTGCCAGCAGTTCAACAGGGGGCTTCTATGGCTACACCTTC. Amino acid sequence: CASSSTGGFYGYTF.

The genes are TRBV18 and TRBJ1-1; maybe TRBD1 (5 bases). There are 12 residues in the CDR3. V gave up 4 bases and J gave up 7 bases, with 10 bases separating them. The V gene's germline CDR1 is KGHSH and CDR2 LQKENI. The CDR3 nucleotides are TGTGCCAGCTCACAGGGACTGGGTGAAGCTTTCTTT. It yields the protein CASSQGLGEAFF.

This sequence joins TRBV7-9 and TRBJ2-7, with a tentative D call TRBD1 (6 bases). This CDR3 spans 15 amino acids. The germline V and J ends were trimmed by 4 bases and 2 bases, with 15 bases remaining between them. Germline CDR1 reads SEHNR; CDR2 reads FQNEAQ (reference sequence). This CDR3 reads CASSSSDSGPYEQYF. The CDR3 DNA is TGTGCCAGCAGCTCCTCGGACAGTGGACCCTACGAGCAGTACTTC.

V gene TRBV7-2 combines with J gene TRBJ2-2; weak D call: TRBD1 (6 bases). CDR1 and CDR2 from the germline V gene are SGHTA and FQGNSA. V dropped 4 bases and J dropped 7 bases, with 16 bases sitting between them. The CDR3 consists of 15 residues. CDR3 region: CASSYSTGSVGELFF. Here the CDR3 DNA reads TGTGCCAGCAGCTACTCCACAGGGTCGGTCGGGGAGCTGTTTTTT.

The DNA for the CDR3 is TGCAGCGTGAAAACCCCGGGACAGGGTACCGGGGAGCTGTTTTTT. It is translated as CSVKTPGQGTGELFF. V usage is TRBV29-1 and J usage is TRBJ2-2, with 9 bases lining up with TRBD1. Trimming cost V 6 bases and J 5 bases; bases outside gene matches: 10. Germline V gene sequence: CDR1 SQVTM, CDR2 ANQGSEA. This CDR3 is built from 15 residues.

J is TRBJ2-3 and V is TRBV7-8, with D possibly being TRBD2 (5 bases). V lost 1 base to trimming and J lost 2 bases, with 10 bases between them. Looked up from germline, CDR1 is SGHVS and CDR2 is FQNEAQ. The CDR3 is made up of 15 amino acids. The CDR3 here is CASSLGGWDTDTQYF. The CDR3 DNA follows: TGTGCCAGCAGCTTAGGAGGGTGGGACACAGATACGCAGTATTTT. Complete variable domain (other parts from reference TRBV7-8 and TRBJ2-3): GAGVSQSPRYKVAKRGQDVALRCDPISGHVSLFWYQQALGQGPEFLTYFQNEAQLDKSGLPSDRFFAERPEGSVSTLKIQRTQQEDSAVYLCASSLGGWDTDTQYFGPGTRLTVL.

The CDR3 DNA is TGTGCCAGCAGCCCTAAAGATACGCAGTATTTT. It encodes CASSPKDTQYF. V and J are TRBV9 and TRBJ2-3, with no clear D. CDR1 is SGDLS and CDR2 is YYNGEE in the germline V gene. The CDR3 is 11 amino acids. Trimming pared 4 bases from V and 5 bases from J, leaving 5 bases between.

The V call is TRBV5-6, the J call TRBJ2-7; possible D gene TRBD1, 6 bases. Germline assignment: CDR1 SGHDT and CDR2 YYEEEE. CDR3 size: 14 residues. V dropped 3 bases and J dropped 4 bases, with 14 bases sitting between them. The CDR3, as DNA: TGTGCCAGCAGCTCACCCGGGACACCTTACGAGCAGTACGTC. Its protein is CASSSPGTPYEQYV.

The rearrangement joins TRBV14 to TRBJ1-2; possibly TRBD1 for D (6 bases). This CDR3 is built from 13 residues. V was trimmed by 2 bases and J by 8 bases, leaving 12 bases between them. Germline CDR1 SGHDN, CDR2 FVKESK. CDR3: CASSQSDRRGYTF. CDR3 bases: TGTGCCAGCAGCCAATCGGACAGAAGAGGCTACACCTTC. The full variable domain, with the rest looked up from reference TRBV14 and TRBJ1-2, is EAGVTQFPSHSVIEKGQTVTLRCDPISGHDNLYWYRRVMGKEIKFLLHFVKESKQDESGMPNNRFLAERTGGTYSTLKVQPAELEDSGVYFCASSQSDRRGYTFGSGTRLTVV.

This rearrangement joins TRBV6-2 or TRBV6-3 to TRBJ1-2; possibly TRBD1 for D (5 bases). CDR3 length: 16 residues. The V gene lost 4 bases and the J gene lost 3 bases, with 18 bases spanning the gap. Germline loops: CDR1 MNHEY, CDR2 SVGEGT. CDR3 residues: CASSSAMGRPDYGYTF. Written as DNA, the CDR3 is TGTGCCAGCAGTTCCGCCATGGGGCGGCCGGACTATGGCTACACCTTC.

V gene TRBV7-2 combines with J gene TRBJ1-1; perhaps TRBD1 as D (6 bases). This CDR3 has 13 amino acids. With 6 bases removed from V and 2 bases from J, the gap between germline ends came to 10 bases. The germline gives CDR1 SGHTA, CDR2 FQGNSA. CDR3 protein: CASRPQGNTEAFF. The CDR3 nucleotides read TGTGCCAGCAGACCACAGGGAAACACTGAAGCTTTCTTT. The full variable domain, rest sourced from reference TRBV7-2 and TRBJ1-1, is GAGVSQSPSNKVTEKGKDVELRCDPISGHTALYWYRQSLGQGLEFLIYFQGNSAPDKSGLPSDRFSAERTGGSVSTLTIQRTQQEDSAVYLCASRPQGNTEAFFGQGTRLTVV.

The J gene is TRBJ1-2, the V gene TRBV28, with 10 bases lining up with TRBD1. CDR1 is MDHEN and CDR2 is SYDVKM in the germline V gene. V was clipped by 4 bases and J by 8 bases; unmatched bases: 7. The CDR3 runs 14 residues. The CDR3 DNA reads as TGTGCCAGCAGTTCGACAGGGGGCGGTGGAGGCTACACCTTC. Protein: CASSSTGGGGGYTF.

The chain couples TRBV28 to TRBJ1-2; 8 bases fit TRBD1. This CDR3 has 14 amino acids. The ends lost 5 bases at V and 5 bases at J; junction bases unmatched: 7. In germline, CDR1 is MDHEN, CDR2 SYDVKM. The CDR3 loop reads CASSTGQGIYGYTF. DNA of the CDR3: TGTGCCAGCAGTACCGGACAGGGAATATATGGCTACACCTTC.

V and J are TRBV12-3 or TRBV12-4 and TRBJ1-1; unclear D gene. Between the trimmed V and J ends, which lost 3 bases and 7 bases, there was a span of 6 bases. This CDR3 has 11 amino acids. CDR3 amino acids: CASSFSNEAFF. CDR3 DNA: TGTGCCAGCAGTTTTTCCAATGAAGCTTTCTTT.

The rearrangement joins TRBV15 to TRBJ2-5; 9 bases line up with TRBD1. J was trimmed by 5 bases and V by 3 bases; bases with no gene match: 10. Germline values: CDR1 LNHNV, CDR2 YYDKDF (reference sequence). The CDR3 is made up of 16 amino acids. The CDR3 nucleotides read TGTGCCACCAGCAGTCCCGGGACAGGGAGGAGGGAGACCCAGTACTTC. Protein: CATSSPGTGRRETQYF.

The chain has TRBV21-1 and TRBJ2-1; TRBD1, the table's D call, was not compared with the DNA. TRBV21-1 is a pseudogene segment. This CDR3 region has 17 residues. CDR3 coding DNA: TGTGCCAGCAGCACGGTAGGGGGGGACAGGGGTCCCCAGAAGCAGTTCTTC. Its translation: CASSTVGGDRGPQKQFF.

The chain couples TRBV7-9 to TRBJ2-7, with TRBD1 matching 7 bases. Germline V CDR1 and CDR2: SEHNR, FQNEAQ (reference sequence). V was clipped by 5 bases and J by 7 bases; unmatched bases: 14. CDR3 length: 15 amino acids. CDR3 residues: CASSQSRRGPQEQYF. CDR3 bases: TGTGCCAGCAGCCAATCACGTAGGGGGCCTCAAGAGCAGTACTTC. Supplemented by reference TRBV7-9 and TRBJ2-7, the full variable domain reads DTGVSQNPRHKITKRGQNVTFRCDPISEHNRLYWYRQTLGQGPEFLTYFQNEAQLEKSRLLSDRFSAERPKGSFSTLEIQRTEQGDSAMYLCASSQSRRGPQEQYFGPGTRLTVT.

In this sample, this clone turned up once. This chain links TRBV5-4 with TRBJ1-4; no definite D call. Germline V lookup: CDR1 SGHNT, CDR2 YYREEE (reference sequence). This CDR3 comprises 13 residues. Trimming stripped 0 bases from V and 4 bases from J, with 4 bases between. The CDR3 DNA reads TGTGCCAGCAGCTTGGCTAATAATGAAAAACTGTTTTTT. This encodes CASSLANNEKLFF.

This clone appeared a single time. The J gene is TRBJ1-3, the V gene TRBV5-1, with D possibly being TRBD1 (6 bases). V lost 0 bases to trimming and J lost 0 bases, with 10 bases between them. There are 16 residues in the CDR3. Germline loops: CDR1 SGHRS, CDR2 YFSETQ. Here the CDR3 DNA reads TGCGCCAGCAGCTTGGGAGGGACAACCTCTGGAAACACCATATATTTT. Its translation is CASSLGGTTSGNTIYF.

The CDR3 here is CASSLDRSSYNSPLHF. The CDR3 DNA is TGTGCCAGCAGCTTGGACAGGAGCTCCTATAATTCACCCCTCCACTTT. The chain recombines TRBV5-6 with TRBJ1-6; tentatively, D is TRBD1 (5 bases). Germline V gives CDR1 SGHDT, CDR2 YYEEEE. The CDR3 covers 16 residues. Trimming removed 0 bases at V and 0 bases at J, with 7 bases between.

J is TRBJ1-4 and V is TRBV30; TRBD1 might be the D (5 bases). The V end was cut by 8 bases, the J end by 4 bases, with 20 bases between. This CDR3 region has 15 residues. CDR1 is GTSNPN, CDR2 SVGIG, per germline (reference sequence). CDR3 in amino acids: CAGGAGRIYNEKLFF. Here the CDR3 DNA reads TGTGCCGGTGGGGCAGGGAGGATCTATAATGAAAAACTGTTTTTT.